The following is a T cell receptor beta chain sequence with its context. This sample was included in a study of blood T cell repertoires in COVID-19. As for the study in general: There were acute and convalescent COVID-19 samples, and they came from the United States, Italy and Spain. Nucleic acid was either cDNA or gDNA, and it came from T cells, B-cell-depleted T cells, or PBMCs.

V gave up 9 bases and J gave up 4 bases; unmatched junction bases: 9. The CDR3 is made up of 15 amino acids. Per germline, CDR1 SGHRS and CDR2 YFSETQ. Generated by immunoSEQ multiplex PCR, the TCRdb table keeps only in-frame clones and is missing some. Among roughly 440,000 clones listed, around 89% were seen once. While infection was still active, Seattle patients were enrolled and then followed longitudinally. This clonotype was obtained from a woman aged 45-59 years with COVID-19, enrolled during active disease. Sequencing used peripheral blood. This chain uses TRBV5-1 with TRBJ2-1; 11 positions match TRBD2. The CDR3 nucleotides read TGCGCCACCCACCCCGGGACTAGCGGATACAATGAGCAGTTCTTC. Its protein product is CATHPGTSGYNEQFF.